Listed here are 25 T cell receptor beta chains from one sample, sequenced in a study of blood T cell repertoires in COVID-19. Repertoires were generated with immunoSEQ multiplex PCR, while TCRdb's copy carries only in-frame clones and drops some. The data contain hundreds of thousands of clones, approximately 89% of them seen just once; the ten biggest clones take up about 2.5%. The source material was peripheral blood. These receptors were taken from a woman aged 60-75 years with COVID-19, enrolled during active disease.

This chain uses TRBV27 with TRBJ2-7; 11 bases line up with TRBD1. Germline-derived CDR1 and CDR2 are MNHEY and SMNVEV (reference sequence). This CDR3 comprises 16 residues. Trimming took 7 bases from V and 4 from J; bases not matched to a gene: 12. CDR3 residues: CASTKWPGQGEYEQYF. CDR3 sequence (DNA): TGTGCCAGCACCAAATGGCCGGGACAGGGGGAGTACGAGCAGTACTTC.

The genes are TRBV7-3 and TRBJ2-2; D is ambiguous. This CDR3 comprises 16 residues. From germline, CDR1 is SGHTA and CDR2 FQGTGA. The V gene lost 2 bases and the J gene lost 2 bases, with 12 bases spanning the gap. The CDR3 is CASSLHSIHNTGELFF. The CDR3 DNA sequence: TGTGCCAGCAGCTTACACAGTATTCACAACACCGGGGAGCTGTTTTTT.

The V call is TRBV9, the J call TRBJ1-3; D is unresolved. This CDR3 spans 16 amino acids. Germline CDR1 and CDR2: SGDLS and YYNGEE. V was trimmed by 0 bases and J by 0 bases, leaving 10 bases between them. This CDR3 reads CASSVEGRLSGNTIYF. Here the CDR3 DNA reads TGTGCCAGCAGCGTAGAAGGTCGACTCTCTGGAAACACCATATATTTT.

The genes are TRBV19 and TRBJ1-2, with 8 bases identical to TRBD1. The germline V gene has CDR1 LNHDA and CDR2 SQIVND (reference sequence). This CDR3 is 14 amino acids long. The V segment lost 5 bases and the J segment 8 bases; nucleotides outside the gene matches: 10. CDR3 protein: CASSAGQGREGYTF. CDR3 coding DNA: TGTGCCAGTAGTGCTGGACAGGGTCGTGAGGGCTACACCTTC.

The rearrangement uses TRBV5-8 and TRBJ2-3; a possible D gene is TRBD2 (5 bases). CDR3 size: 16 residues. Germline-derived CDR1 and CDR2 are SGHTS and YDEGEE. V lost 0 bases and J 2 bases, leaving 13 bases between the germline ends. The CDR3 DNA follows: TGTGCCAGCAGCTTGGGCATGGACGGGAACACAGATACGCAGTATTTT. It codes for CASSLGMDGNTDTQYF.

V and J are TRBV18 and TRBJ1-2; D is perhaps TRBD1 (6 bases). Looked up from germline, CDR1 is KGHSH and CDR2 is LQKENI. Between the trimmed V and J ends, which lost 2 bases and 4 bases, there was a span of 20 bases. The CDR3 extends over 17 amino acids. CDR3 DNA: TGTGCCAGCTCACCAAATACCGGGACAAGTGGAGCCTATGGCTACACCTTC. As protein: CASSPNTGTSGAYGYTF.

The V call is TRBV6-5, the J call TRBJ2-7; 10 nucleotides align to TRBD2. V lost 6 bases to trimming and J lost 3 bases; unmatched junction nucleotides: 5. From germline, CDR1 is MNHEY and CDR2 SVGAGI. This CDR3 is 14 amino acids long. The CDR3 protein is CASSTGTSDYEQYF. The CDR3 DNA is TGTGCCAGCAGCACCGGGACTAGCGACTACGAGCAGTACTTC.

Note on this clone: This CDR3 is also generated by other DNA sequences in the sample. V is TRBV19 and J is TRBJ1-5, with D possibly TRBD1 on 5 matching bases. Trimming cost V 2 bases and J 4 bases, with 9 bases left between them. CDR1 LNHDA and CDR2 SQIVND come from the germline V gene (reference sequence). The length of the CDR3 is 14 residues. Here the CDR3 reads CASSIRGPNQPQHF. CDR3 DNA: TGTGCCAGTAGTATAAGGGGCCCGAATCAGCCCCAGCATTTT. Full variable domain (remainder filled in from reference TRBV19 and TRBJ1-5): DGGITQSPKYLFRKEGQNVTLSCEQNLNHDAMYWYRQDPGQGLRLIYYSQIVNDFQKGDIAEGYSVSREKKESFPLTVTSAQKNPTAFYLCASSIRGPNQPQHFGDGTRLSIL.

The CDR3 DNA reads as TGTGCCAGTAGTCCTCACGGGGGGGCCTATGGTGAAGAGACCCAGTACTTC. This sequence encodes CASSPHGGAYGEETQYF. The chain carries TRBV19 and TRBJ2-5, with 8 bases fitting TRBD2. Germline V gives CDR1 LNHDA, CDR2 SQIVND (reference sequence). This CDR3 comprises 17 residues. With 5 bases clipped from V and 3 bases from J, the junction kept 14 bases outside the gene matches.

V and J are TRBV27 and TRBJ1-6, with TRBD1 matching over 9 bases. Unmatched junction bases numbered 14, after V lost 4 bases and J lost 13 bases. This CDR3 comprises 16 residues. Per germline, CDR1 MNHEY and CDR2 SMNVEV (reference sequence). The CDR3 sequence: CASSYDPRDRVRPLHF. The CDR3 DNA reads TGTGCCAGCAGTTACGACCCCCGGGACAGGGTTAGGCCCCTCCACTTT.

The chain carries TRBV5-1 and TRBJ1-3; D not resolved. Germline CDR1 reads SGHRS; CDR2 reads YFSETQ. Trimming took 4 bases from V and 0 from J, leaving 11 bases between them. This CDR3 region has 15 residues. The CDR3 nucleotides read TGCGCCAGCAGCATTGGCCGGGGCTCTGGAAACACCATATATTTT. Protein: CASSIGRGSGNTIYF.

The genes are TRBV4-1 and TRBJ1-4; no reliable D call. CDR1 and CDR2 (germline): MGHRA, YSYEKL. V was cut by 4 bases and J by 4 bases, with 19 bases left in between. CDR3 size: 17 residues. This chain's CDR3 is CASSLKIPGSDNEKLFF. The DNA of the CDR3 is TGCGCCAGCAGCCTCAAGATTCCCGGCAGCGATAATGAAAAACTGTTTTTT.

The chain carries TRBV18 and TRBJ2-1; TRBD1 matches at 9 bases. This CDR3 has 17 amino acids. CDR1 is KGHSH and CDR2 is LQKENI in the germline V gene. V was pared by 4 bases and J by 4 bases, with 11 bases of the junction left unmatched. In DNA form, the CDR3 reads TGTGCCAGCTCACAGCTGACAGGGGGAAGTGGATACAATGAGCAGTTCTTC. Its protein product is CASSQLTGGSGYNEQFF.

The chain uses TRBV28 and TRBJ2-5; tentative D call: TRBD2 (8 bases). The CDR3 has 15 amino acids. The germline CDR1 and CDR2 sequences are MDHEN and SYDVKM. The V end was cut by 5 bases, the J end by 5 bases, with 18 bases between. CDR3 sequence (DNA): TGTGCCAGCAGTGGGGCGGGACAGCGGGGGGAGACCCAGTACTTC. Its protein is CASSGAGQRGETQYF.

The V gene is TRBV28, the J gene TRBJ2-1, with D possibly matching TRBD2 (5 bases). The germline CDR1 and CDR2 sequences are MDHEN and SYDVKM. V lost 9 bases and J 9 bases, leaving 15 bases between the germline ends. CDR3 length: 12 residues. Written as DNA, the CDR3 is TGTGCCAGTACTACTATACTAGGTGAGCAGTTCTTC. Translating gives CASTTILGEQFF.

The rearrangement uses TRBV21-1 and TRBJ2-3; the table assigns TRBD2, which was not confirmed against the DNA. TRBV21-1 is shown as a pseudogene. CDR3 length equals 18 residues. The DNA of the CDR3 is TGTGCCAGCAATTCCGGCGGGGGGCCCAAAGGGCTCACAGATACGCAGTATTTT. It is translated as CASNSGGGPKGLTDTQYF.

The V gene is TRBV6-5, the J gene TRBJ2-2; tentatively, D is TRBD1 (5 bases). Germline CDR1 reads MNHEY; CDR2 reads SVGAGI. This CDR3 is built from 14 residues. V lost 8 bases and J lost 2, with 12 bases in between. The CDR3 sequence: CASGRVVNTGELFF. The CDR3 nucleotides read TGTGCCAGCGGCAGGGTAGTAAACACCGGGGAGCTGTTTTTT.

This clone has only one observation. The rearrangement uses TRBV19 and TRBJ2-1; D is possibly TRBD2 (6 bases). From germline, CDR1 is LNHDA and CDR2 SQIVND (reference sequence). The CDR3 consists of 16 residues. Trimming removed 6 bases at V and 2 bases at J, with 17 bases between. The CDR3 region is CASSTTGSTTYNEQFF. In DNA form, the CDR3 reads TGTGCCAGTAGCACAACCGGGAGCACAACCTACAATGAGCAGTTCTTC.

The chain has TRBV11-2 and TRBJ2-3, with D tentatively TRBD2 (5 bases). The germline V gene has CDR1 SGHAT and CDR2 FQNNGV. With 1 base removed from V and 7 bases from J, the gap between germline ends came to 24 bases. This CDR3 has 18 amino acids. The DNA for the CDR3 is TGTGCCAGCAGCTTAGTTTCGAATTGGACTCGAGCAGCCTATACGCAGTATTTT. The encoded protein is CASSLVSNWTRAAYTQYF.

CDR3 protein: CASSLEQGGYNSPLHF. In DNA form, the CDR3 reads TGTGCCAGCAGCTTGGAACAGGGTGGCTATAATTCACCCCTCCACTTT. J is TRBJ1-6 and V is TRBV5-6, with D perhaps matching TRBD1 (6 bases). Trimming left V 0 bases short and J 3 bases short, with 10 bases between. CDR1 is SGHDT, CDR2 YYEEEE, per germline. CDR3 size: 16 residues.

In its sample, this clone was seen many times. The chain joins TRBV19 to TRBJ2-7, with TRBD1 matching over 7 bases. This CDR3 spans 14 amino acids. Germline CDR1 and CDR2: LNHDA and SQIVND (reference sequence). CDR3: CASPPDRLSYEQYF. As DNA, the CDR3 is TGTGCGAGTCCTCCGGACAGGTTATCCTACGAGCAGTACTTC. Full variable domain (outside the CDR3, taken from reference TRBV19 and TRBJ2-7): DGGITQSPKYLFRKEGQNVTLSCEQNLNHDAMYWYRQDPGQGLRLIYYSQIVNDFQKGDIAEGYSVSREKKESFPLTVTSAQKNPTAFYLCASPPDRLSYEQYFGPGTRLTVT.

This chain connects TRBV10-3 to TRBJ2-7, with D perhaps TRBD1 (6 bases). V was pared by 6 bases and J by 2 bases, with 14 bases between. The CDR3 length is 14 residues. The germline gives CDR1 ENHRY, CDR2 SYGVKD. CDR3 coding DNA: TGTGCCATCAGGCTAGGACAGAATACCTACGAGCAGTACTTC. Encoded protein: CAIRLGQNTYEQYF.

This chain uses TRBV28 with TRBJ2-5, with a possible D match to TRBD2 (5 bases). V dropped 5 bases and J dropped 2 bases, with 12 bases sitting between them. Germline CDR1 MDHEN, CDR2 SYDVKM. This CDR3 is 14 amino acids long. The CDR3 reads CASSGASSQETQYF. CDR3 bases: TGTGCCAGCAGTGGAGCTAGCAGTCAAGAGACCCAGTACTTC.

CDR3 sequence: CASSQGLAVTGELFF. CDR3 DNA: TGCGCCAGCAGCCAGGGACTAGCGGTTACCGGGGAGCTGTTTTTT. The V gene is TRBV5-1, the J gene TRBJ2-2; TRBD2 aligns across 11 bases. CDR1 SGHRS and CDR2 YFSETQ come from the germline V gene. J was trimmed by 5 bases and V by 4 bases; bases with no gene match: 4. The CDR3 length is 15 residues.

The chain recombines TRBV9 with TRBJ2-2; 9 bases align to TRBD2. V lost 3 bases and J lost 3; bases outside the gene matches: 21. There are 21 residues in the CDR3. Germline V gene data show CDR1 as SGDLS and CDR2 as YYNGEE. CDR3 DNA sequence: TGTGCCAGCAGCGCCCCCTACGGGGGGCTAGCGGGGAAGGGCGACACCGGGGAGCTGTTTTTT. Amino acids: CASSAPYGGLAGKGDTGELFF.